This T cell receptor (beta chain) came from a study of Ad26.COV2.S vaccination and SARS-CoV-2 variants. Study details: Participant was drawn from the COV1001 Ad26.COV2.S trial arm.

Sequencing used immunoSEQ multiplex PCR; TCRdb keeps in-frame clones, though not all of them. The table lists 350,000 to 400,000 clones, roughly nine tenths of them singletons. The CDR3 has 12 residues. The V and J ends lost 1 base and 9 bases respectively, with 10 bases between them. CDR1 and CDR2 (germline): SGHTA, FQGNSA. The treatment was: around 19 received Ad26.COV2.S at low or high dose, single or two shots; about 5 received placebo; per-sample allocation not given. Sample collection was performed on day 63 after the first vaccine or placebo injection. The administered vaccine (an Ad26 vector) expressed Wuhan-strain SARS-CoV-2 spike. Findings and caveats of the study: Measurements of TCR breadth and depth may have given underestimates of the total T cell responses. CD8+ and CD4+ T cells specific for spike reportedly responded with substantial breadth after vaccination.

Turning to this clone: What it recognizes is unknown.

This chain uses TRBV7-2 with TRBJ2-7; D unresolved. This specimen was peripheral blood, taken in a trial of Ad26.COV2.S vaccine versus placebo. The receptor's source is a person aged 18-65 years who received the Ad26.COV2.S COVID-19 vaccine or a placebo. The CDR3: CASSLVYGGQYF. Written as DNA, the CDR3 is TGTGCCAGCAGCTTAGTTTATGGTGGGCAGTACTTC.